A single sample gave rise to the 9 T cell receptor beta chains below, sequenced in a study of T cells in Graves' hyperthyroidism and ophthalmopathy. RNA transcripts yielded amplified TCR beta CDR3 regions. HTBI primers were employed in a first-round RT-PCR of the TCR CDR3. TCRdb re-analysed the multiplex PCR reads in MiXCR, keeping a single row per CDR3 protein. The sample lists nearly 750,000 distinct CDR3 sequences; 30% to 40% were seen once. Specimen: blood. These receptors came from a woman in her 40s with Graves' hyperthyroidism.

The CDR3 protein is CAAHGWGLAGELFF. CDR3 in DNA: TGTGCCGCTCACGGATGGGGGCTAGCCGGGGAGCTGTTTTTT. The V call is TRBV19, the J call TRBJ2-2; D is perhaps TRBD1 (6 bases). The CDR3 spans 14 residues. The V and J ends lost 11 bases and 6 bases respectively, with 19 bases between them. Germline CDR1 and CDR2: LNHDA and SQIVND (reference sequence).

On this clonotype itself: A much larger clone is a single base away; this may be a read error. The rearrangement uses TRBV15 and TRBJ1-1; D is undetermined. The germline CDR1 and CDR2 sequences are LNHNV and YYDKDF (reference sequence). V was shortened by 0 bases and J by 3 bases, with 5 bases between the two germline ends. The CDR3 runs 13 residues. In DNA form, the CDR3 reads TGTGCCACCAGCAGAGATTGGGACACTGAAGCTTTCTTT. This translates into CATSRDWDTEAFF.

This clonotype has ten or more counts. The rearrangement joins TRBV9 to TRBJ1-1, with D perhaps matching TRBD1 (6 bases). V was trimmed by 1 base and J by 1 base, leaving 8 bases between them. CDR1 SGDLS and CDR2 YYNGEE come from the germline V gene. The CDR3 is 14 residues long. The CDR3: CASSVTGRNTEAFF. As DNA, the CDR3 is TGTGCCAGCAGCGTAACAGGGAGGAACACTGAAGCTTTCTTT.

Worth noting for this clonotype: This may arise from a read error, as a much more abundant clone is one base away. The chain uses TRBV9 and TRBJ2-5; D ambiguous. The germline CDR1 and CDR2 sequences are SGDLS and YYNGEE. The CDR3 has 15 residues. The CDR3 bases are TGTGCCAGCAGCGTAGGGTGGCGGTCCCAAGAGGCCCAGTACTTC. Its protein is CASSVGWRSQEAQYF.

V is TRBV20-1 and J is TRBJ2-2; no definite D call. The CDR3 consists of 13 residues. CDR1 DFQATT and CDR2 SNEGSKA come from the germline V gene (reference sequence). The V end was cut by 4 bases, the J end by 1 base, with 7 bases between. Here the CDR3 reads CSAKAVNTGELFF. Here the CDR3 DNA reads TGCAGTGCTAAGGCGGTGAACACCGGGGAGCTGTTTTTT.

CDR3 residues: CASSEQGGSYEQYF. The CDR3, as DNA: TGCGCCAGCAGCGAACAGGGGGGCTCCTACGAGCAGTACTTC. The gene calls are TRBV5-1 and TRBJ2-7, with 8 bases aligning to TRBD1. V lost 4 bases to trimming and J lost 0 bases; unmatched junction nucleotides: 3. The CDR3 totals 14 residues. Looked up from germline, CDR1 is SGHRS and CDR2 is YFSETQ.

V and J are TRBV12-3 or TRBV12-4 and TRBJ1-3; D is unclear. V gave up 4 bases and J gave up 0 bases, with 22 bases separating them. The CDR3 loop spans 19 amino acids. This CDR3 reads CASSSQFPTGRISGNTIYF. DNA of the CDR3: TGTGCCAGCAGTTCCCAGTTCCCCACTGGACGGATCTCTGGAAACACCATATATTTT.

Turning to this clonotype: A clone one base away is much larger, so this may be a read error. Without the conserved terminal phenylalanine or tryptophan, this CDR3 likely stems from a read error. The gene calls are TRBV19 and TRBJ1-2; D remains unclear. This CDR3 has 14 residues. Germline assignment: CDR1 LNHDA and CDR2 SQIVND (reference sequence). Deletions cut 6 bases from V and 0 bases from J, with 11 bases between. DNA for the CDR3: TGTGCCAGTAGGTCCGAAATATCTAACTATGGCTACACCCTC. Translating gives CASRSEISNYGYTL.

This clonotype has more than one count but fewer than ten. The chain uses TRBV6-2 or TRBV6-3 and TRBJ2-7; TRBD1 matches 7 bases. The CDR3 is 14 residues long. With V trimmed by 6 bases and J by 0 bases, 5 bases remained unmatched. Germline values: CDR1 MNHEY, CDR2 SVGEGT. CDR3 residues: CASSPDRLSYEQYF. The DNA for the CDR3 is TGTGCCAGCAGCCCGGACAGGCTCTCCTACGAGCAGTACTTC.